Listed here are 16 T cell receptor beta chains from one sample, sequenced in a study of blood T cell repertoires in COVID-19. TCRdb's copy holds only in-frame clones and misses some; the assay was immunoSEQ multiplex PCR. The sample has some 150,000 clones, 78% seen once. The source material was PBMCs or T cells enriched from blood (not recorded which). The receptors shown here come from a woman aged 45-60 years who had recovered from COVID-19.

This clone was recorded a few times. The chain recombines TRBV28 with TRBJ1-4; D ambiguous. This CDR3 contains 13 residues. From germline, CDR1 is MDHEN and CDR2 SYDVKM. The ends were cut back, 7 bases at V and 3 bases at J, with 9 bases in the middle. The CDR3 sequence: CASNAPANEKLFF. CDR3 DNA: TGTGCCAGCAACGCGCCTGCTAATGAAAAACTGTTTTTT.

The CDR3 is CASSGGDRVLPYYGYTF. The CDR3 DNA reads TGTGCCAGCAGTGGGGGGGACAGGGTCCTCCCCTACTATGGCTACACCTTC. The chain carries TRBV3-1 (or the pseudogene TRBV3-2) and TRBJ1-2; 9 bases line up with TRBD1. CDR3 length: 17 residues. From germline, CDR1 is LGHDT and CDR2 YNNKEL (reference sequence). V lost 6 bases to trimming and J lost 3 bases; unmatched junction nucleotides: 14.

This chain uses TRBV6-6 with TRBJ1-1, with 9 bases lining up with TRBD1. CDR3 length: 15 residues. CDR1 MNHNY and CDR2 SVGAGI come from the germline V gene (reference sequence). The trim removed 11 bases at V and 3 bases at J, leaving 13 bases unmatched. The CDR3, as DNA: TGTGCCGGACGTATGGGACAGGGTCGTGACACTGAAGCTTTCTTT. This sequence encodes CAGRMGQGRDTEAFF.

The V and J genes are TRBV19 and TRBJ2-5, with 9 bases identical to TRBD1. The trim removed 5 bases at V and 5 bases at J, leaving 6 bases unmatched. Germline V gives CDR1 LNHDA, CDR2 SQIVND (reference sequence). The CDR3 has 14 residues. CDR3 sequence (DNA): TGTGCCAGTAGTCCGGGACAGGGTAGGGAGACCCAGTACTTC. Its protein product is CASSPGQGRETQYF.

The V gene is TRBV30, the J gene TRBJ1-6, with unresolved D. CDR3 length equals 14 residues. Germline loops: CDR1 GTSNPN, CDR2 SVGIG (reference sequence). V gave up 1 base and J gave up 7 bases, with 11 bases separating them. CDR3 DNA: TGTGCCTGGAGTGGTACATCATCCAATTCACCCCTCCACTTT. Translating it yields CAWSGTSSNSPLHF.

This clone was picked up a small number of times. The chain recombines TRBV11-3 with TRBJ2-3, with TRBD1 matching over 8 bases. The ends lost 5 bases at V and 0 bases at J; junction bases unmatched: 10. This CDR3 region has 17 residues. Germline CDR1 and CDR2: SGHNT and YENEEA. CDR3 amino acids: CASSPGQGMGSTDTQYF. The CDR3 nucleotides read TGTGCCAGCAGCCCCGGACAGGGAATGGGTAGCACAGATACGCAGTATTTT.

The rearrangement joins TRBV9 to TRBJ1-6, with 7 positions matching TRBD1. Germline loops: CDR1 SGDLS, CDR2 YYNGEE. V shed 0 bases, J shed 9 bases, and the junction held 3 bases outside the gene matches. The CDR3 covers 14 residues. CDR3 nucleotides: TGTGCCAGCAGCGTAGAAACAGGGGTTTCACCCCTCCACTTT. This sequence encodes CASSVETGVSPLHF.

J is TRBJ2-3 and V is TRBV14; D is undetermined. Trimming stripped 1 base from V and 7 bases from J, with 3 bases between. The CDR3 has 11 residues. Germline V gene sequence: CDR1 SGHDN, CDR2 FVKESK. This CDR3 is CASSQANTQYF. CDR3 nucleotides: TGTGCCAGCAGCCAAGCCAATACGCAGTATTTT.

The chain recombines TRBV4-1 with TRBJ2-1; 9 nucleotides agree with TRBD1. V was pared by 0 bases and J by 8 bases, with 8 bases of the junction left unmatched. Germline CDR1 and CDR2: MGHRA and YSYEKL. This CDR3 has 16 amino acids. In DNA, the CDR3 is TGCGCCAGCAGCCAAGATTTGGACAGGGGATTTCATGAGCAGTTCTTC. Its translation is CASSQDLDRGFHEQFF.

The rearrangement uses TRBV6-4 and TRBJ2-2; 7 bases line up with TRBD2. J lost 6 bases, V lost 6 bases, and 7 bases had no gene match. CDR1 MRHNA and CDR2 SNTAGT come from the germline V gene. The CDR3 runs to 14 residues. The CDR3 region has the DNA TGTGCCAGCAGAAAGGGCGGGGGATCCGGGGAGCTGTTTTTT. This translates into CASRKGGGSGELFF.

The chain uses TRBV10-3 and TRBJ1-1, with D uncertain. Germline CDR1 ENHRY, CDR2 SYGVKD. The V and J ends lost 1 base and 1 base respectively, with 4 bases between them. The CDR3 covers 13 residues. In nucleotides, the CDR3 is TGTGCCATCAGTGAGTTCCAGAACACTGAAGCTTTCTTT. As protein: CAISEFQNTEAFF.

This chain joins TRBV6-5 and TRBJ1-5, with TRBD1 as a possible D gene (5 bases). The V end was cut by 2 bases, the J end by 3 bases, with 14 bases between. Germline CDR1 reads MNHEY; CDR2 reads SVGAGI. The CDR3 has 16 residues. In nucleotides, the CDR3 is TGTGCCAGCAGTTACGCAGGAATGGGGCTCAATCAGCCCCAGCATTTT. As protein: CASSYAGMGLNQPQHF.

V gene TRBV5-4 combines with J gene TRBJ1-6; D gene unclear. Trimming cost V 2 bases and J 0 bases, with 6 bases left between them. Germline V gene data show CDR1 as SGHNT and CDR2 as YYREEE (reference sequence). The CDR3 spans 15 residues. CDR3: CASSLQSSYNSPLHF. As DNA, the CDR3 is TGTGCCAGCAGCTTACAGAGCTCCTATAATTCACCCCTCCACTTT.

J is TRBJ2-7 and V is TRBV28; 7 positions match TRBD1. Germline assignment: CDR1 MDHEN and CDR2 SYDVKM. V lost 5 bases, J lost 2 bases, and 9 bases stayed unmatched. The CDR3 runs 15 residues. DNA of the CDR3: TGTGCCAGCAGTAAACGATTGGGACAGCCCTACGAGCAGTACTTC. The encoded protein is CASSKRLGQPYEQYF.

In nucleotides, the CDR3 is TGTGCCAGCAGTTCCTATTCGATCATTCAGTACTTC. Translating it yields CASSSYSIIQYF. V and J are TRBV28 and TRBJ2-4; D gene ambiguous. Germline V gene lookup returns CDR1 MDHEN and CDR2 SYDVKM. V lost 4 bases and J lost 9, with 10 bases in between. CDR3 length: 12 residues. Combining the CDR3 with reference TRBV28 and TRBJ2-4 gives the whole variable domain DVKVTQSSRYLVKRTGEKVFLECVQDMDHENMFWYRQDPGLGLRLIYFSYDVKMKEKGDIPEGYSVSREKKERFSLILESASTNQTSMYLCASSSYSIIQYFGAGTRLSVL.

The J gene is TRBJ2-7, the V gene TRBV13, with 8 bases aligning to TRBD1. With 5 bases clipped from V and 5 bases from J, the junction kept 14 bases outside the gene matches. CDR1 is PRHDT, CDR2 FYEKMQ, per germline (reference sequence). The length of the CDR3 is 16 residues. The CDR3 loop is CASSHRARTGSDEQYF. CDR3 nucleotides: TGTGCCAGCAGCCACCGGGCCCGGACAGGGTCTGACGAGCAGTACTTC.